Sequencing of this T cell receptor (beta chain) was carried out in a study of blood T cell repertoires in COVID-19. Study in general: T cells, B-cell-depleted T cells, or PBMCs provided the cDNA or gDNA that served as material.

The length of the CDR3 is 15 residues. V gave up 6 bases and J gave up 3 bases, with 12 bases separating them. Germline CDR1 is MNHEY and CDR2 is SVGAGI. Cohort assignment relied on participant-reported clinical history. For recovered donors of Cohort 3, there were two negative PCRs, clearance, or symptom resolution. Clones were read by immunoSEQ multiplex PCR, and TCRdb kept only the in-frame ones, dropping some. The data show 250,000 to 300,000 clones, with approximately 90% seen just once and 8% to 10% held by the top ten. J is TRBJ2-6 and V is TRBV6-5, with D possibly TRBD2 on 5 matching bases. The TCR originated in a man in his forties or fifties who had recovered from COVID-19. The sequenced sample was PBMCs or T cells enriched from blood (not recorded which). CDR3 sequence reads: CASRSTAVGANVLTF. Written as DNA, the CDR3 is TGTGCCAGCAGATCCACAGCGGTTGGGGCCAACGTCCTGACTTTC.